This T cell receptor beta chain comes out of a study of siplizumab effects on memory and regulatory T cells. Findings and limits, study-wide: With siplizumab, mappable alloreactive CD4+ clones averaged around 71% Treg-derived, versus about 29% in controls. Apparently key alloresponse contributors, naive T cells also seemed more diverse than memory cells.

This CDR3 has 13 residues. Trimming shortened V by 2 bases and J by 1 base, and 3 bases separated the two germline ends. The germline gives CDR1 SGHTA, CDR2 FQGNSA. Clones were read by immunoSEQ multiplex PCR, and TCRdb kept only the in-frame ones, dropping some. The data contain 100,000 or so clones, about nine tenths of them singletons. Details on this clone: Its antigen is currently unknown.

The chain is built from TRBV7-2 and TRBJ1-5, with no clear D. The origin of this receptor is a human donor in good health. Some clones in this sample may be carry-over from other donors' samples. Sequencing input: CD4+ T cells sorted from blood. CDR3 sequence (DNA): TGTGCCAGCAGCTTACGGAGCAATCAGCCCCAGCATTTT. Protein product: CASSLRSNQPQHF.